The source of this T cell receptor beta chain is a study of OX40 agonist ivuxolimab in advanced cancers. Study findings and constraints: CD8+ T cells averaged more expanded clones than CD4+.

Clones were sequenced by immunoSEQ multiplex PCR, and TCRdb holds only the in-frame ones, with some missing. The sample has 45,000 or so clones, approximately 82% seen once. At baseline, cycle 4 day 1, and cycle 7 day 1, blood was sampled. Points on this clone: Its target is unknown.

The specimen comprised CD4+ or CD8+ T cells sorted from blood, sampled in a trial of the OX40 agonist ivuxolimab. This TCR derives from an adult with an advanced solid tumor such as melanoma, head and neck, liver or kidney cancer.

This CDR3 reads CASSAISGGHMSTDTQYF. The CDR3, as DNA: TGTGCCAGCAGTGCCATTAGCGGGGGCCACATGAGCACAGATACGCAGTATTTT. The chain uses TRBV25-1 and TRBJ2-3; 9 bases match TRBD2. V was clipped by 4 bases and J by 0 bases; unmatched bases: 11. Germline CDR1 reads MGHDK; CDR2 reads SYGVNS. The CDR3 has 18 residues. The full variable domain, with the rest looked up from reference TRBV25-1 and TRBJ2-3, is EADIYQTPRYLVIGTGKKITLECSQTMGHDKMYWYQQDPGMELHLIHYSYGVNSTEKGDLSSESTVSRIRTEHFPLTLESARPSHTSQYLCASSAISGGHMSTDTQYFGPGTRLTVL.